This T cell receptor (beta chain) is from a study of T cells in Graves' hyperthyroidism and ophthalmopathy. This CDR3 is 16 amino acids long. V gave up 4 bases and J gave up 0 bases, with 12 bases separating them. From germline, CDR1 is KGHDR and CDR2 SFDVKD. This clonotype was observed at least ten times. Its antigen is as yet unknown. Findings and caveats of the study: Blood shared most expanded thyroid clonotypes above 0.001.

Ophthalmopathy cases scored 3 or more on the Clinical Activity Score and 4 or more on NOSPECS grade, with duration below 3 months. From RNA transcripts, TCR beta CDR3 regions were amplified. Researchers ran a first-round RT-PCR on the TCR CDR3 using the HTBI primer set. TCRdb re-called the multiplex PCR reads with MiXCR, one entry per CDR3 protein. The table shows approximately 400,000 distinct CDR3 sequences, with around a sixth occurring only once. The sequenced sample was blood. The chain carries TRBV24-1 and TRBJ2-1; D not resolved. This clonotype was sampled from a young man with Graves' ophthalmopathy. CDR3 DNA: TGTGCCACCAGTGAAATGTCCGGCAGCTCCTACAATGAGCAGTTCTTC. This translates into CATSEMSGSSYNEQFF.